The sequence of this TCR beta chain was determined in a study of blood T cell repertoires in COVID-19 (dated by TCRdb to the early 2020s). In terms of the full investigation: Collaborator samples came from the United States, Italy and Spain and covered acute and convalescent phases of COVID-19. The prospective study material was composed of cDNA or gDNA derived from T cells, B-cell-depleted T cells, or PBMCs. Subjects who had been exposed to COVID-19, were actively infected with it, or had recovered from it provided the deeply sampled blood TCRbeta repertoires that made up the dataset. A freely available public database, intended as a resource for researchers studying the immune response to SARS-CoV-2, is where the repertoires were released. The samples were drawn from two sources: the first 160 participants of the ongoing ImmuneRACE study, and 1,200 or so subjects contributed by 6 global collaborators. Sample metadata almost always included a de-identified subject ID, COVID-19 status, age in years and sex. HLA class I and class II types, where available, came from metadata supplied by the sample provider rather than from assay-based typing. Summary of the overall study and its limitations: The amount of clinical and demographic metadata varied by source and participant and was provided uncurated.

TCRbeta CDR3 regions were amplified from genomic DNA by means of the immunoSEQ Assay, a bias-controlled multiplex PCR. Processing in the source paper ran as follows. The number of nucleated cells in each sample was estimated by amplification of reference gene primers within the assay. To quantify the absolute abundance of each unique TCRbeta CDR3 rearrangement, sequence reads were collapsed and filtered. For each sample, productive Simpson clonality was calculated by taking the square root of Simpson's diversity index across productive rearrangements. In its TCRdb copy, this immuneACCESS table keeps in-frame sequences only and misses some clones. Where compared with another copy, unresolved V genes explain less than half of these, and the others have no known cause. That table furnishes V, J and clone size, whereas the DNA furnished D and trimming. The sample records fewer than 130,000 clones, 75% to 85% of which are singletons. The leading ten clones occupy approximately 16% of the sample.

Including cysteine and phenylalanine, the CDR3 has 15 amino acids. Kept here is only the CDR3 DNA, which spans 45 bases and is read in frame from base 1. The germline V gene yields SGHTA for CDR1 and FQGTGA for CDR2. Trimming removed 0 bases from V and 5 bases from J, leaving 10 bases between the germline ends. Details on this clone: The antigen it recognizes is unknown. Base-call qualities are not available, and no considerably larger clone is one nucleotide away.

Whole blood was collected in K2EDTA tubes by collaborating institutions according to the institutions' own protocols. For TCRbeta analysis, collaborators shipped samples as frozen whole blood, isolated PBMCs, or DNA extracted from either of those sample types. Sequenced input: peripheral blood. The chain links TRBV7-3 with TRBJ2-2, with the D gene too uncertain to name. The sequence came from a woman aged 60-75 years with acute or convalescent COVID-19. The sequenced DNA is TGTGCCAGCAGCTTAACGTTAGCCTATACCGGGGAGCTGTTTTTT. It codes for CASSLTLAYTGELFF.